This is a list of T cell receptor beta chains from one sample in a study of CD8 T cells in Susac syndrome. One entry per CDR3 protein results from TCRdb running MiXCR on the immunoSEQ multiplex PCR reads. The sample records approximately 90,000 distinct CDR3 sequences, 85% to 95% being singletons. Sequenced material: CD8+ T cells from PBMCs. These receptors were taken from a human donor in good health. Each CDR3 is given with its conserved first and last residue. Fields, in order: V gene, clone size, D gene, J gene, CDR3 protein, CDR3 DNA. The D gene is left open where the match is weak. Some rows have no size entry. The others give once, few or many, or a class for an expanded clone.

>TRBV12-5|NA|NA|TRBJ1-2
CASGLAPGGYTF
TGTGCTAGTGGTTTGGCCCCGGGAGGCTACACCTTC
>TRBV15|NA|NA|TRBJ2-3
CATMESDTQYF
TGTGCCACCATGGAATCGGATACGCAGTATTTT
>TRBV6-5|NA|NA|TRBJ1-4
CASSYSQYRATNEKLFF
TGTGCCAGCAGTTACTCCCAGTACAGAGCAACTAATGAAAAACTGTTTTTT
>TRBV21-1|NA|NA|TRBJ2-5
CASSKEGREGAKETQYF
TGTGCCAGCAGCAAAGAAGGGAGGGAGGGGGCGAAAGAGACCCAGTACTTC
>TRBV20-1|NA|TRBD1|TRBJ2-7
CSARRRRDRVMKFSYEQYF
TGCAGTGCTAGAAGGCGGCGGGACAGGGTTATGAAATTCTCCTACGAGCAGTACTTC
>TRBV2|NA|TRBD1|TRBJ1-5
CASRPTGGRQPQHF
TGTGCCAGCAGACCTACAGGGGGCCGTCAGCCCCAGCATTTT
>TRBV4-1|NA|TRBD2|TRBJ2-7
CASSHLAGGGPGYEQYF
TGCGCCAGCAGCCATCTGGCGGGGGGCGGTCCGGGGTACGAGCAGTACTTC
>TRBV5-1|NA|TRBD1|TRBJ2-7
CASRWEFGTGDYEQYF
TGCGCCAGTCGGTGGGAGTTCGGGACAGGGGACTACGAGCAGTACTTC
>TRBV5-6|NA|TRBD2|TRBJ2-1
CASSLGLAIHNEQFF
TGTGCCAGCAGCTTGGGACTAGCGATCCACAATGAGCAGTTCTTC
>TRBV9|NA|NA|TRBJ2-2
CASSVPEGWELFF
TGTGCCAGCAGCGTCCCTGAAGGGTGGGAGCTGTTTTTT
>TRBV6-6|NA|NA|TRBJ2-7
CASSYMREQYF
TGTGCCAGCAGTTATATGCGAGAGCAGTACTTC
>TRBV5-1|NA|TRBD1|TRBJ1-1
CASSYDRVSTEAFF
TGCGCCAGCAGCTACGACAGGGTTAGTACTGAAGCTTTCTTT
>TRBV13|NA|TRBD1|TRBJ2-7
CASSPRGTGGYEQYF
TGTGCCAGCAGCCCCCGTGGGACAGGGGGGTACGAGCAGTACTTC
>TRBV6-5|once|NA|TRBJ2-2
CASSYRENPTGELFF
TGTGCCAGCAGTTACAGGGAAAACCCCACCGGGGAGCTGTTTTTT
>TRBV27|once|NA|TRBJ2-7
CASSRATEQYF
TGTGCCAGCAGCCGTGCTACGGAGCAGTACTTC
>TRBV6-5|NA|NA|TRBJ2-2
CASSPSNTGELFF
TGTGCCAGCAGCCCTTCGAACACCGGGGAGCTGTTTTTT
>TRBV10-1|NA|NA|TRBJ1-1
CASSDPDGEAFF
TGCGCCAGCAGTGACCCCGACGGTGAAGCTTTCTTT
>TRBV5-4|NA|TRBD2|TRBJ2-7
CASRWEGSYEQYF
TGTGCCAGCAGGTGGGAGGGCTCCTACGAGCAGTACTTC
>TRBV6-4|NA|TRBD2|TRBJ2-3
CASSPGTSGTDTQYF
TGTGCCAGCAGCCCCGGGACTAGCGGCACAGATACGCAGTATTTT
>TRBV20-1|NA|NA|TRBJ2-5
CSASRQFQETQYF
TGCAGTGCTAGCCGGCAGTTTCAAGAGACCCAGTACTTC
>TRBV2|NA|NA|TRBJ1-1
CASSEALLTPDTEAFF
TGTGCCAGCAGTGAAGCTTTGCTTACTCCGGACACTGAAGCTTTCTTT
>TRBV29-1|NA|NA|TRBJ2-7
CSVEGRFFEQYF
TGCAGCGTTGAAGGCAGGTTTTTCGAGCAGTACTTC
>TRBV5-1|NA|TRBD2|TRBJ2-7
CASSTLAGAYEQYF
TGCGCCAGCAGCACACTAGCGGGAGCCTACGAGCAGTACTTC
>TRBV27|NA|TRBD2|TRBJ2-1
CASRGSGGQYNEQFF
TGTGCCAGCAGAGGTAGCGGGGGACAGTACAATGAGCAGTTCTTC
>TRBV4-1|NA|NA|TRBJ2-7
CASSQENRVGTTYEQYF
TGCGCCAGCAGCCAAGAAAATAGAGTCGGAACGACCTACGAGCAGTACTTC
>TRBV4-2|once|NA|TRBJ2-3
CASTGNIDTQYF
TGTGCCAGCACGGGGAACATAGACACGCAGTATTTT
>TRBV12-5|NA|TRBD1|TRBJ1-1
CASGFFTGGSTEAFF
TGTGCTAGTGGTTTCTTTACAGGGGGGAGCACTGAAGCTTTCTTT
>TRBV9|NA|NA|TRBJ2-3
CASSLHWTSTDTQYF
TGTGCCAGCAGCTTACACTGGACTAGCACAGATACGCAGTATTTT
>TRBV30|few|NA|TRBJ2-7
CAWSATGQEQYF
TGTGCCTGGAGTGCCACCGGACAGGAGCAGTACTTC